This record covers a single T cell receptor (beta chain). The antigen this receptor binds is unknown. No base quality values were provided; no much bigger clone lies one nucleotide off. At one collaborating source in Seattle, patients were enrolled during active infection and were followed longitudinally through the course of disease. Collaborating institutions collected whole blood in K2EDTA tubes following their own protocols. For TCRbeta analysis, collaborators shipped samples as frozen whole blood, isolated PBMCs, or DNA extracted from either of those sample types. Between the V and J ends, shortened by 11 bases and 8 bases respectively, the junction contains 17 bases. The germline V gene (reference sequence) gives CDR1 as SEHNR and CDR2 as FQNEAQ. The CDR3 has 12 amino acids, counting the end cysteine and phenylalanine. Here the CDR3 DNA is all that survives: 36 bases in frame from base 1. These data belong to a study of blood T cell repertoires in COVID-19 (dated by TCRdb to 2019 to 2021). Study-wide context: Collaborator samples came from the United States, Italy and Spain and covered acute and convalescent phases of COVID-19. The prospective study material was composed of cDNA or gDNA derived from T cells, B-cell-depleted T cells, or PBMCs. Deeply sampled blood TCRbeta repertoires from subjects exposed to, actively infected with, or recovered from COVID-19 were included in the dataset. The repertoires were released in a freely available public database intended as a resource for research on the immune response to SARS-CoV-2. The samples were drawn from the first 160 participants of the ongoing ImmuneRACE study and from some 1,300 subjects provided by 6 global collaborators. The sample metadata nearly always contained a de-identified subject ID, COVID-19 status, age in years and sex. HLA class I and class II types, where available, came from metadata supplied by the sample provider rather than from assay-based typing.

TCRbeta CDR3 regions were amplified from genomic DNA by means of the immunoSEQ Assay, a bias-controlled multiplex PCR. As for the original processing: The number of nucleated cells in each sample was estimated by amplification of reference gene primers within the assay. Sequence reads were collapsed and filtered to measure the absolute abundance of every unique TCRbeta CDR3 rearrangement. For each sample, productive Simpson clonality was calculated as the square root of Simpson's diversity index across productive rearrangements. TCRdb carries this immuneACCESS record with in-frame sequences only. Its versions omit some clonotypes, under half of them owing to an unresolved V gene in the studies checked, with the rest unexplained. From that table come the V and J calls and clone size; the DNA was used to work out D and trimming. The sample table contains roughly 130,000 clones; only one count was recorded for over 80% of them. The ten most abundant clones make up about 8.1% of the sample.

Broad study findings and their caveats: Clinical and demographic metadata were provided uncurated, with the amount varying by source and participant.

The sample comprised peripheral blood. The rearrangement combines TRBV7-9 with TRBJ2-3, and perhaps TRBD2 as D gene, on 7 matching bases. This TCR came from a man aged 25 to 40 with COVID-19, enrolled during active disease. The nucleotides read TGTGCCGGGGGGGACCCCAGGGGTACGCAGTATTTT. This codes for CAGGDPRGTQYF.